These T cell receptor beta chains were read from a single sample in a study of blood T cell repertoires in COVID-19. Here immunoSEQ multiplex PCR was the method, and the copy in TCRdb shows in-frame clones only, minus some. The sample records about 71,000 clones, roughly four fifths being singletons. The sequenced material came from peripheral blood. Receptors originate from a woman of 80 years or more with active or convalescent COVID-19. CDR3s include the opening cysteine and the closing phenylalanine or tryptophan. A D gene is named only where the DNA matches it firmly. Clone size is shown for a subset of rows, as once, few, many or a class of expanded clone.

TRBV7-2	TRBJ2-7	13	TRBD2	-	TGTGCCAGCAGCGGGACTAGGAACCGCGAGCAGTACTTC	CASSGTRNREQYF
TRBV27	TRBJ2-7	12	TRBD2	-	TGTGCCAGCACCACGGGAGGCTCCGAGCAGTACTTC	CASTTGGSEQYF
TRBV28	TRBJ2-5	14	-	-	TGTGCCAGCAGTTTGGCGGGGAATGGAGAGACCCAGTACTTC	CASSLAGNGETQYF
TRBV7-3	TRBJ2-3	14	-	-	TGTGCCAGCAGCTTGTGGGGGGTCACAGATACGCAGTATTTT	CASSLWGVTDTQYF
TRBV2	TRBJ1-2	15	TRBD1	-	TGTGCCAGCAGGGGACAGGGTATGTTTGGCTATGGCTACACCTTC	CASRGQGMFGYGYTF
TRBV19	TRBJ1-1	14	-	-	TGTGCCAGTAGTATAGACCCATCGGACACTGAAGCTTTCTTT	CASSIDPSDTEAFF
TRBV11-3	TRBJ2-3	17	TRBD2	-	TGTGCCAGCAGCGTCCGGACTAGCGGGGAGGACACAGATACGCAGTATTTT	CASSVRTSGEDTDTQYF
TRBV24-1	TRBJ2-5	16	-	-	TGTGCCACCAGTGATTTTGGCGGGGCGTACCAAGAGACCCAGTACTTC	CATSDFGGAYQETQYF
TRBV18	TRBJ1-4	13	TRBD1	-	TGTGCCAGCTCCGGGACAGACAGAGAAAAACTGTTTTTT	CASSGTDREKLFF
TRBV10-1	TRBJ2-2	15	TRBD1	-	TGCGCCAGCAGTTGGGACAGGGGGTACGGCGGGGAGCTGTTTTTT	CASSWDRGYGGELFF
TRBV5-6	TRBJ2-1	15	-	-	TGTGCCAGCAGCTTTCTAGCAACTGGCGACAATGAGCAGTTCTTC	CASSFLATGDNEQFF
TRBV6-2/TRBV6-3	TRBJ2-2	13	-	few	TGTGCCAGCAGTTCCCTAGGCACCGGGGAGCTGTTTTTT	CASSSLGTGELFF
TRBV15	TRBJ1-4	15	TRBD1	-	TGTGCCACCAGCAAGCGACAGGGAACTAATGAAAAACTGTTTTTT	CATSKRQGTNEKLFF
TRBV30	TRBJ1-2	15	-	once	TGTGCCTGGAGTGTTGTCCTAAGCCGGAACTATGGCTACACCTTC	CAWSVVLSRNYGYTF
TRBV29-1	TRBJ2-3	17	-	-	TGCAGCGCCCGATGGACGGGGTCGCCCCATATCACAGATACGCAGTATTTT	CSARWTGSPHITDTQYF
TRBV6-5	TRBJ1-5	14	-	-	TGTGCCAGCGTTCAGGGCTATAGCAATCAGCCCCAGCATTTT	CASVQGYSNQPQHF
TRBV27	TRBJ2-2	14	TRBD1	-	TGTGCCAGCAGCCGGGACAGGGTGCCCGGGGAGCTGTTTTTT	CASSRDRVPGELFF
TRBV10-2	TRBJ2-2	16	TRBD2	-	TGCGCCAGCAGGCGGGGGACGGAAACGAACACCGGGGAGCTGTTTTTT	CASRRGTETNTGELFF
TRBV5-1	TRBJ2-7	14	-	-	TGCGCCAGCAGCTTGGACAGGCTAACATACGAGCAGTACTTC	CASSLDRLTYEQYF
TRBV18	TRBJ1-4	16	-	-	TGTGCCAGCTCACTTAACGGTGGGGCCTTTAATGAAAAACTGTTTTTT	CASSLNGGAFNEKLFF
TRBV5-1	TRBJ1-2	15	-	-	TGCGCCAGCAGCTTGGAAGGGACAAGTCGGAATGGCTACACCTTC	CASSLEGTSRNGYTF
TRBV20-1	TRBJ2-5	14	-	-	TGCAGTGCTAGTTTAAGCGTATCGGGAGAGACCCAGTACTTC	CSASLSVSGETQYF
TRBV28	TRBJ2-2	15	-	-	TGTGCCAGCAGTTTTAGCAGGGCGGACACCGGGGAGCTGTTTTTT	CASSFSRADTGELFF
TRBV6-5	TRBJ1-1	15	TRBD1	-	TGTGCCAGCAGGAGGGGACAGGGGACGAACACTGAAGCTTTCTTT	CASRRGQGTNTEAFF
TRBV7-9	TRBJ2-1	16	TRBD1	-	TGTGCCAGCAGTCTCCTGGGACAGGGGGTTGTCAATGAGCAGTTCTTC	CASSLLGQGVVNEQFF
TRBV3-1/TRBV3-2	TRBJ2-7	16	TRBD2	-	TGTGCCAGCAGCTCTGCGAGGAGCGGGGTTTCCTACGAGCAGTACTTC	CASSSARSGVSYEQYF
TRBV5-1	TRBJ2-3	16	-	few	TGCGCCAGCAGCTTGGAGGCATCCAAGGGGACAGATACGCAGTATTTT	CASSLEASKGTDTQYF
TRBV10-3	TRBJ1-4	15	TRBD1	-	TGTGCCATCAGTGAACCCGGGACAGGGGACGAAAAACTGTTTTTT	CAISEPGTGDEKLFF
TRBV5-1	TRBJ2-1	14	TRBD2	-	TGCGCCAGCAGCCCGGGACTACGGGGAAATGAGCAGTTCTTC	CASSPGLRGNEQFF
TRBV6-2/TRBV6-3	TRBJ1-6	13	-	-	TGTGCCAGCAGTTACGGGGAGGAGTCACCCCTCCACTTT	CASSYGEESPLHF
TRBV5-5	TRBJ1-2	15	TRBD1	-	TGTGCCAGCAGCCGTTCTTGGACAGGGAACTATGGCTACACCTTC	CASSRSWTGNYGYTF